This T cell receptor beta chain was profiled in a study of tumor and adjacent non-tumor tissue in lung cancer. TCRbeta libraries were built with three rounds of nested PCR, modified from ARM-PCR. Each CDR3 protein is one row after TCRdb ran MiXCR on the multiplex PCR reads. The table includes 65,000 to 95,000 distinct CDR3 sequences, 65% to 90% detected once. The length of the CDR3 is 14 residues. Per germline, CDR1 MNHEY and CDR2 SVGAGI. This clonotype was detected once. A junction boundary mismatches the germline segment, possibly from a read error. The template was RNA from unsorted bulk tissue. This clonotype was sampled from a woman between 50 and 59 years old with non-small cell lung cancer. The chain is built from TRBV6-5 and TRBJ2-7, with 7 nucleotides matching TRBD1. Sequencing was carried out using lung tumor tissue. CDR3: CARRWDSRTYEQCF. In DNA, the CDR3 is TGTGCCAGGAGATGGGACAGTCGGACTTACGAGCAGTGCTTC.